A selection of T cell receptor beta chains follows, all from one sample in a study of blood T cell repertoires in COVID-19. The repertoire was sequenced with immunoSEQ multiplex PCR; TCRdb's copy has only in-frame clones and lacks some. The table lists about 380,000 clones, 75% to 90% of them singletons. Sequences were obtained from peripheral blood. The source of these receptors is a woman in her late teens or twenties with acute or convalescent COVID-19. Each CDR3 is given with its conserved first and last residue. Fields, in order: clone size, V gene, J gene, D gene, CDR3 protein, CDR3 DNA. The D gene is left open where the match is weak. The listing skips clone size in some rows; elsewhere it reads once, few, many or a size class.

NA,TRBV24-1,TRBJ1-2,TRBD1,CATSDLGTVYGYTF,TGTGCCACCAGTGATTTGGGGACAGTCTATGGCTACACCTTC
NA,TRBV6-1,TRBJ1-5,TRBD1,CASSDRTGAQPQHF,TGTGCCAGCAGTGATAGGACAGGGGCTCAGCCCCAGCATTTT
NA,TRBV10-3,TRBJ1-5,NA,CATGRAEDQPQHF,TGTGCCACCGGGAGGGCAGAAGATCAGCCCCAGCATTTT
NA,TRBV19,TRBJ1-5,NA,CASSMSRWAGAQNSNQPQHF,TGTGCCAGTAGTATGTCTAGGTGGGCAGGGGCGCAAAATAGCAATCAGCCCCAGCATTTT
NA,TRBV13,TRBJ2-6,NA,CASSEGTGSGANVLTF,TGTGCCAGCAGTGAAGGAACGGGGTCGGGGGCCAACGTCCTGACTTTC
few,TRBV7-3,TRBJ1-3,NA,CASSLNYGVGNTIYF,TGTGCCAGCAGCTTAAATTACGGGGTTGGAAACACCATATATTTT
NA,TRBV6-5,TRBJ1-1,NA,CASSFTQNTEAFF,TGTGCCAGCAGTTTCACACAGAACACTGAAGCTTTCTTT
NA,TRBV6-6,TRBJ2-2,TRBD2,CASSYSSAGVTGELFF,TGTGCCAGCAGTTACTCCTCGGCGGGGGTCACCGGGGAGCTGTTTTTT
NA,TRBV4-1,TRBJ1-2,TRBD1,CASSQDLWDRIYGYTF,TGCGCCAGCAGCCAAGATCTATGGGACAGAATCTATGGCTACACCTTC
NA,TRBV19,TRBJ2-4,NA,CASSIDRSYDIQYF,TGTGCCAGTAGTATAGATCGCAGTTATGACATTCAGTACTTC
NA,TRBV7-8,TRBJ1-3,NA,CASSFSGTGNTIYF,TGTGCCAGCAGCTTCTCGGGGACTGGAAACACCATATATTTT
once,TRBV19,TRBJ2-7,TRBD2,CASSVRSGQGLAGGTYGQYF,TGTGCCAGTAGTGTACGGTCGGGACAGGGACTAGCGGGAGGAACCTACGGGCAGTACTTC
NA,TRBV13,TRBJ1-1,NA,CASSSRGTTEAFF,TGTGCCAGCAGCTCCCGCGGAACTACGGAAGCTTTCTTT
NA,TRBV2,TRBJ2-1,TRBD2,CATQIAGGFYNEQFF,TGTGCCACCCAGATAGCGGGGGGTTTTTACAATGAGCAGTTCTTC
NA,TRBV7-3,TRBJ2-2,NA,CASSLQGGGELFF,TGTGCCAGCAGCTTGCAGGGTGGCGGGGAGCTGTTTTTT
once,TRBV25-1,TRBJ1-1,TRBD1,CASSEATGVTEAFF,TGTGCCAGCAGTGAAGCGACAGGGGTCACTGAAGCTTTCTTT
NA,TRBV6-5,TRBJ1-2,TRBD1,CASSPGQGPYGYTF,TGTGCCAGCAGCCCAGGACAGGGTCCCTATGGCTACACCTTC
NA,TRBV29-1,TRBJ1-1,NA,CSAEDMTEAFF,TGCAGCGCTGAGGACATGACTGAAGCTTTCTTT
NA,TRBV4-2,TRBJ1-6,NA,CASSQDPGEKGSPLHF,TGTGCCAGCAGCCAAGATCCGGGGGAGAAAGGTTCACCCCTCCACTTT
NA,TRBV7-8,TRBJ2-1,NA,CASSAGTKREFF,TGTGCCAGCAGCGCTGGGACAAAACGCGAGTTCTTC
NA,TRBV9,TRBJ2-1,TRBD2,CASSATEREVNEQFF,TGTGCCAGCAGCGCGACGGAGCGGGAGGTGAATGAGCAGTTCTTC
NA,TRBV3-1/TRBV3-2,TRBJ2-1,NA,CASSQEALEQFF,TGTGCCAGCAGCCAGGAGGCTCTTGAGCAGTTCTTC
NA,TRBV30,TRBJ2-7,NA,CAWSPGYYEQYF,TGTGCCTGGAGCCCAGGGTACTACGAGCAGTACTTC
NA,TRBV7-6,TRBJ1-2,NA,CASSLAQDSFYYGYTF,TGTGCCAGCAGCTTAGCGCAGGACAGCTTCTACTATGGCTACACCTTC
NA,TRBV14,TRBJ1-2,TRBD1,CASSQVRGDGYTF,TGTGCCAGCAGCCAAGTCAGGGGGGACGGCTACACCTTC
NA,TRBV19,TRBJ1-5,NA,CASTYRGGNQPQHF,TGTGCCAGCACCTATCGAGGCGGCAATCAGCCCCAGCATTTT
NA,TRBV11-2,TRBJ1-5,NA,CASSLEAGISNQPQHF,TGTGCCAGCAGCTTAGAAGCAGGGATTAGCAATCAGCCCCAGCATTTT
NA,TRBV18,TRBJ1-4,NA,CASSRLLNSNEKLFF,TGTGCCAGCTCACGGCTACTAAATTCTAATGAAAAACTGTTTTTT
once,TRBV19,TRBJ1-2,NA,CASSRGPGDGYTF,TGTGCCAGTTCCAGGGGCCCAGGAGATGGCTACACCTTC
once,TRBV15,TRBJ1-1,TRBD1,CATSSRPGQGTEAFF,TGTGCCACCAGCAGTCGCCCGGGACAGGGGACTGAAGCTTTCTTT
few,TRBV5-8,TRBJ1-1,NA,CASSLIREAFF,TGTGCCAGCAGCTTAATCCGTGAAGCTTTCTTT
NA,TRBV5-1,TRBJ1-4,NA,CASSVDSRPFPKLFF,TGCGCCAGCAGCGTAGACAGCCGACCCTTCCCTAAACTGTTTTTT
NA,TRBV15,TRBJ1-2,TRBD1,CATSGKLRDREANYGYTF,TGTGCCACCAGCGGAAAGCTCCGGGACAGGGAAGCTAACTATGGCTACACCTTC
NA,TRBV19,TRBJ1-2,TRBD1,CASSASLGQVDGYTF,TGTGCCAGTAGTGCGTCTCTCGGACAGGTGGATGGCTACACCTTC
NA,TRBV10-2,TRBJ2-7,TRBD1,CASSDPLLTGGGDEQYF,TGCGCCAGCAGTGACCCACTCTTGACAGGGGGCGGCGACGAGCAGTACTTC
NA,TRBV6-5,TRBJ2-7,NA,CASSYSSREVDEQYF,TGTGCCAGCAGTTACTCGAGTAGGGAGGTGGACGAGCAGTACTTC
NA,TRBV30,TRBJ2-6,TRBD1,CAFSRDRVSSGANVLTF,TGTGCCTTTTCCCGGGACAGGGTCAGCTCTGGGGCCAACGTCCTGACTTTC
NA,TRBV2,TRBJ1-1,NA,CAFKVRVNTEAFF,TGTGCCTTCAAGGTCAGGGTGAACACTGAAGCTTTCTTT
NA,TRBV5-1,TRBJ2-7,TRBD2,CASSSAGGPNEQYF,TGCGCCAGCAGCTCAGCGGGAGGGCCAAACGAGCAGTACTTC
NA,TRBV7-8,TRBJ1-3,NA,CASSLELRVAGNTIYF,TGTGCCAGCAGCTTAGAACTTCGGGTGGCTGGAAACACCATATATTTT
NA,TRBV6-6,TRBJ1-2,NA,CASSLGRGEYGYTF,TGTGCCAGCAGCCTCGGGAGGGGGGAGTATGGCTACACCTTC
NA,TRBV7-9,TRBJ1-2,TRBD1,CASSLPGQGLGGYTF,TGTGCCAGCAGCCTTCCGGGACAGGGTCTGGGTGGCTACACCTTC
NA,TRBV12-5,TRBJ1-5,TRBD1,CASGLTTGGGQPQHF,TGTGCTAGTGGTTTGACGACAGGGGGCGGTCAACCCCAGCATTTT
NA,TRBV2,TRBJ2-7,TRBD1,CASRDPGQGAREQYF,TGTGCCAGCAGAGACCCGGGACAGGGGGCGAGGGAGCAGTACTTC
few,TRBV29-1,TRBJ1-4,TRBD1,CSVARQGGATNEKLFF,TGCAGCGTTGCTCGGCAGGGGGGTGCAACTAATGAAAAACTGTTTTTT
once,TRBV7-8,TRBJ2-1,TRBD2,CASSPWGGGTYNEQFF,TGTGCCAGCAGCCCATGGGGGGGAGGGACCTACAATGAGCAGTTCTTC
once,TRBV6-6,TRBJ1-5,TRBD1,CASSDGQGSNQPQHF,TGTGCCAGCAGTGACGGACAGGGTAGCAATCAGCCCCAGCATTTT
few,TRBV10-2,TRBJ2-7,NA,CASGIQKSYEQYF,TGCGCCAGCGGTATACAGAAATCCTACGAGCAGTACTTC
NA,TRBV3-1/TRBV3-2,TRBJ2-1,TRBD1,CASSQSGQSSYNEQFF,TGTGCCAGCAGCCAATCGGGACAGAGCTCCTACAATGAGCAGTTCTTC
NA,TRBV9,TRBJ2-5,TRBD2,CASSPQSGGGETQYF,TGTGCCAGCAGCCCCCAATCGGGAGGGGGAGAGACCCAGTACTTC
once,TRBV12-5,TRBJ2-5,NA,CASVSTRGAQYF,TGTGCTAGTGTTTCGACTAGAGGGGCCCAGTACTTC
NA,TRBV19,TRBJ1-6,NA,CASSRESPLHF,TGTGCCAGTAGCCGAGAGTCACCCCTCCACTTT